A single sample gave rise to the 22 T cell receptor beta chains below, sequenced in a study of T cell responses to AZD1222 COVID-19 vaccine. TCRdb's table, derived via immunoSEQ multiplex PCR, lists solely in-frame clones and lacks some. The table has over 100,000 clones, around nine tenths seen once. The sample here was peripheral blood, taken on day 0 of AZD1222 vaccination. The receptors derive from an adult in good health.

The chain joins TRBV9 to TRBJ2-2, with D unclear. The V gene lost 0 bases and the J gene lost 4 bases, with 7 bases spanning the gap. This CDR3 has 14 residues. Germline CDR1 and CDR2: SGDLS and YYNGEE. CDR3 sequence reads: CASSVDLLTGELFF. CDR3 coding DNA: TGTGCCAGCAGCGTAGACCTCCTCACCGGGGAGCTGTTTTTT.

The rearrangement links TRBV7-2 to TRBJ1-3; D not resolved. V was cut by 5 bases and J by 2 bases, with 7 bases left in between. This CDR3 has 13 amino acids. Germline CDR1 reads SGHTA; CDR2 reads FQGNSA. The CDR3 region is CASSPTPGNTIYF. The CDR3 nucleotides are TGTGCCAGCAGCCCGACCCCTGGAAACACCATATATTTT.

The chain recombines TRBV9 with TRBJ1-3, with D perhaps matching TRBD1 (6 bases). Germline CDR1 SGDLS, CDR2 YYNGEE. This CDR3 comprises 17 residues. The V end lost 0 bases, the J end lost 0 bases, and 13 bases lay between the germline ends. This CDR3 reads CASSVGVGGVSGNTIYF. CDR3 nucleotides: TGTGCCAGCAGCGTAGGGGTAGGGGGAGTCTCTGGAAACACCATATATTTT.

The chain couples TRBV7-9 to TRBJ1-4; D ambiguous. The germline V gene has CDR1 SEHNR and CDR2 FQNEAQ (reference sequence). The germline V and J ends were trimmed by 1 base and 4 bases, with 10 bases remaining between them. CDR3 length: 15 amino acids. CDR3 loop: CASSLELGYNEKLFF. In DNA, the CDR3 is TGTGCCAGCAGCTTAGAGCTGGGTTATAATGAAAAACTGTTTTTT.

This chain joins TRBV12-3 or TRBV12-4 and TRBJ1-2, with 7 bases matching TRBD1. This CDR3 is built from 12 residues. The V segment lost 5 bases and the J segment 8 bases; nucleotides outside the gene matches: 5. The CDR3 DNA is TGTGCCAGCAGTCTGACAGGGTCCGGCTACACCTTC. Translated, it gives CASSLTGSGYTF.

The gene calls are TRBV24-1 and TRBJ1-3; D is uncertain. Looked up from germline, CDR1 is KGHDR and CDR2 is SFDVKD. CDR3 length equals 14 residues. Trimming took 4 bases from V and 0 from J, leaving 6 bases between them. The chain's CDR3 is CATSERDSGNTIYF. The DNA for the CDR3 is TGTGCCACCAGTGAACGGGACTCTGGAAACACCATATATTTT.

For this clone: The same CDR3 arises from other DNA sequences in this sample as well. CDR3 sequence reads: CAWSRGYTEAFF. DNA for the CDR3: TGTGCCTGGAGCAGGGGGTACACTGAAGCTTTCTTT. The gene calls are TRBV30 and TRBJ1-1, with 7 positions matching TRBD1. CDR3 size: 12 residues. V shed 3 bases, J shed 3 bases, and the junction held 1 base outside the gene matches. Germline loops: CDR1 GTSNPN, CDR2 SVGIG (reference sequence).

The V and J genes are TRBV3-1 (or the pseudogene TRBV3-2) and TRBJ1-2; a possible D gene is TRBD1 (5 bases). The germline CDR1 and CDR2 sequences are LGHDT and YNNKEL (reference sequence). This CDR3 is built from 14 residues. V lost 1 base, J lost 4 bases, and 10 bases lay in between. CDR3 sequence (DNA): TGTGCCAGCAGCCAAGGGGGGGTCGGCTATGGCTACACCTTC. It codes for CASSQGGVGYGYTF.

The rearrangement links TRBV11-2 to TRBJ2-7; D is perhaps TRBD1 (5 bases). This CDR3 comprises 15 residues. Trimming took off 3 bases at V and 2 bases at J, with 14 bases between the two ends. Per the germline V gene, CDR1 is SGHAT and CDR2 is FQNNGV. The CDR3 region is CASSLVWGQPYEQYF. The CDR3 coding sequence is TGTGCCAGCAGCTTGGTATGGGGCCAACCCTACGAGCAGTACTTC. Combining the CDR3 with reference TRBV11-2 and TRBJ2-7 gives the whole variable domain EAGVAQSPRYKIIEKRQSVAFWCNPISGHATLYWYQQILGQGPKLLIQFQNNGVVDDSQLPKDRFSAERLKGVDSTLKIQPAKLEDSAVYLCASSLVWGQPYEQYFGPGTRLTVT.

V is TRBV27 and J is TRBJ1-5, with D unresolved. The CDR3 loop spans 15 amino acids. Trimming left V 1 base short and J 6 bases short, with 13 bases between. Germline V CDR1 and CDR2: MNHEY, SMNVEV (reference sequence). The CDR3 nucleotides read TGTGCCAGCAGTTTATTTGTCGGAAAGGGTCAGCCCCAGCATTTT. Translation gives CASSLFVGKGQPQHF.

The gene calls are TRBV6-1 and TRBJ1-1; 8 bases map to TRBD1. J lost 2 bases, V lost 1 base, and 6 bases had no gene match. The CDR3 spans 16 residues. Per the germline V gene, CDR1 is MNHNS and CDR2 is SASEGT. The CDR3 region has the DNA TGTGCCAGCAGTGAAGTGTGGACAGGGAGCAACACTGAAGCTTTCTTT. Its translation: CASSEVWTGSNTEAFF.

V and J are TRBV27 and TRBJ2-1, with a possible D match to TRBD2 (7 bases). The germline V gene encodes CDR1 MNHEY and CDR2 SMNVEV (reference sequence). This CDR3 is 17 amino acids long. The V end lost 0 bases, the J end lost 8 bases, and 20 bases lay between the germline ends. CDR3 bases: TGTGCCAGCAGTTTATCGTTAAGGGGGGGGCCTATATATGAGCAGTTCTTC. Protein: CASSLSLRGGPIYEQFF.

The CDR3 sequence: CASSYSGTSVETQYF. The CDR3 DNA reads as TGCGCCAGCAGTTACTCCGGGACTAGCGTGGAGACCCAGTACTTC. The rearrangement uses TRBV5-1 and TRBJ2-5, with 10 bases identical to TRBD2. V gave up 5 bases and J gave up 5 bases; unmatched junction bases: 9. The CDR3 sequence is 15 residues long. Per germline, CDR1 SGHRS and CDR2 YFSETQ.

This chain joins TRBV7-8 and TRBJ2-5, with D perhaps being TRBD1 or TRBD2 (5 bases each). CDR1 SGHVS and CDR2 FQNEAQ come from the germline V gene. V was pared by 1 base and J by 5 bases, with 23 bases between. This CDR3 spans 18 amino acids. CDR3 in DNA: TGTGCCAGCAGCTTAGAACGGTGGGGGAACCGCAACGGGGAGACCCAGTACTTC. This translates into CASSLERWGNRNGETQYF.

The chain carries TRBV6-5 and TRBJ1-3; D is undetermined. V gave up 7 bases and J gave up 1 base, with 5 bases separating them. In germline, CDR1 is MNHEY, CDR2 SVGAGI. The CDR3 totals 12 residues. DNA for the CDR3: TGTGCCAGCATCGGTTCTGGAAACACCATATATTTT. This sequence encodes CASIGSGNTIYF.

CDR3 in amino acids: CARSRGGGFDEKLFF. CDR3 nucleotide sequence: TGTGCCAGAAGCCGGGGTGGTGGTTTCGATGAAAAACTGTTTTTT. The V and J genes are TRBV5-3 and TRBJ1-4; D gene ambiguous. TRBV5-3 is given ORF status, its function remaining uncertain. V shed 4 bases and J shed 6 bases, with 16 bases lying between them. The CDR3 is made up of 15 amino acids.

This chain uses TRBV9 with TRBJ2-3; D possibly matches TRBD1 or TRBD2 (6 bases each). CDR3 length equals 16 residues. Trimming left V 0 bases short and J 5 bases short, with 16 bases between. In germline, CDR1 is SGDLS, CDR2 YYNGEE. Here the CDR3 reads CASSVGTGASVDTQYF. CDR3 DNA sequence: TGTGCCAGCAGCGTAGGTACGGGGGCTTCGGTAGATACGCAGTATTTT.

The CDR3 DNA follows: TGCGCCAGCTCCAACGCCCGGGGAAACTATGGCTACACCTTC. This sequence encodes CASSNARGNYGYTF. The chain couples TRBV4-3 to TRBJ1-2, with D hard to call. CDR1 and CDR2 from the germline V gene are LGHNA and YSLEER. V was pared by 8 bases and J by 2 bases, with 15 bases between. The CDR3 length is 14 residues.

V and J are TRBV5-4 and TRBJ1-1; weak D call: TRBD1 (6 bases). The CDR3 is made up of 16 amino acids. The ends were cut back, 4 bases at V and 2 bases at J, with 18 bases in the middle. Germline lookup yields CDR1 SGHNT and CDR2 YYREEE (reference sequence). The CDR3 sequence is CASSPTGGSFNTEAFF. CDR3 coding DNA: TGTGCCAGCAGCCCTACTGGGGGCTCCTTTAACACTGAAGCTTTCTTT.

CDR3 DNA: TGTGCCAGCAGCCCTGGGGACACCAAGTTCTATGGCTACACCTTC. Its protein product is CASSPGDTKFYGYTF. The rearrangement uses TRBV5-6 and TRBJ1-2; D is perhaps TRBD1 (6 bases). V lost 4 bases to trimming and J lost 4 bases, with 17 bases between them. Germline V CDR1 and CDR2: SGHDT, YYEEEE. The CDR3 is 15 amino acids.

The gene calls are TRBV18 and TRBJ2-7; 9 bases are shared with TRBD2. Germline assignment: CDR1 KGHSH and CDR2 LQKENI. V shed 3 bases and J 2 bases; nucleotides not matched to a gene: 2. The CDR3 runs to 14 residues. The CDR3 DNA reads TGTGCCAGCTCACCTAGCGGGGGTACCTACGAGCAGTACTTC. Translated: CASSPSGGTYEQYF.

This CDR3 is CASSQGREISPLHF. The CDR3 DNA follows: TGCGCCAGCAGCCAAGGCCGGGAGATTTCACCCCTCCACTTT. This chain connects TRBV4-3 to TRBJ1-6; no clear D. Germline V gives CDR1 LGHNA, CDR2 YSLEER. The V gene lost 1 base and the J gene lost 9 bases, with 10 bases spanning the gap. The CDR3 has 14 residues.